These 4 T cell receptor beta chains share one sample of origin, sequenced in a study of shared clonotypes between healthy human individuals. Clones were sequenced by immunoSEQ multiplex PCR, and TCRdb holds only the in-frame ones, with some missing. Here the sample spans fewer than 1.4 million clones, about four fifths being singletons. Sequenced: memory CD4+ T cells from PBMCs. Indicated subset: CD45RA-negative fraction. The source is a man aged 18 to 35 in good health. Some clones in this sample may be carry-over from other donors' samples.

This clone has just one count. The chain has TRBV28 and TRBJ2-7; 8 bases are a match to TRBD1. This CDR3 is built from 15 residues. J gave up 4 bases and V 1 base, and 6 bases lay outside the gene matches. Germline values: CDR1 MDHEN, CDR2 SYDVKM. The CDR3 protein is CASSLFATGVYEQYF. In nucleotides, the CDR3 is TGTGCCAGCAGTTTATTTGCGACAGGGGTGTACGAGCAGTACTTC.

This clone appeared once. CDR3 in amino acids: CASSLIAGQGNTEAFF. The CDR3 bases are TGTGCCAGCAGCTTAATAGCGGGACAGGGGAACACTGAAGCTTTCTTT. The chain combines TRBV7-2 with TRBJ1-1; TRBD1 agrees at 9 bases. The germline V gene encodes CDR1 SGHTA and CDR2 FQGNSA. V lost 2 bases to trimming and J lost 1 base; unmatched junction nucleotides: 5. The CDR3 totals 16 residues.

The rearrangement links TRBV18 to TRBJ1-3; D gene ambiguous. Germline loops: CDR1 KGHSH, CDR2 LQKENI. The V gene lost 3 bases and the J gene lost 0 bases, with 9 bases spanning the gap. The CDR3 extends over 15 amino acids. Here the CDR3 DNA reads TGTGCCAGCTCACCGGCCGTAAGCTCTGGAAACACCATATATTTT. Encoded protein: CASSPAVSSGNTIYF.

The chain employs TRBV7-2 and TRBJ2-1; D call uncertain. The CDR3 has 15 residues. Germline V CDR1 and CDR2: SGHTA, FQGNSA. Trimming stripped 5 bases from V and 0 bases from J, with 11 bases between. CDR3 nucleotides: TGTGCCAGCAGCCCCGATCGAGGCTCCTACAATGAGCAGTTCTTC. Translated: CASSPDRGSYNEQFF.